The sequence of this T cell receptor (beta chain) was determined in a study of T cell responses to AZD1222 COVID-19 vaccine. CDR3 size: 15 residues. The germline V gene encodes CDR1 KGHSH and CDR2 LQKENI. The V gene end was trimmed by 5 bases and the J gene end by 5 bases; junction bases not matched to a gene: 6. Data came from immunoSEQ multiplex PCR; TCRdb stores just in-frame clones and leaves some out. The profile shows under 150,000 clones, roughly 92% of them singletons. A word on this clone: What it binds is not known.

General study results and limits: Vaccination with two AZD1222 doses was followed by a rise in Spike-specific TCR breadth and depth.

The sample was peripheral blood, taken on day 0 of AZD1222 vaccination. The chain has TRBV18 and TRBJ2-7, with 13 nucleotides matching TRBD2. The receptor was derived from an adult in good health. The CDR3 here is CASSSWTSGSNEQYF. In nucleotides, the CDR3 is TGTGCCAGCTCATCATGGACTAGCGGGAGCAACGAGCAGTACTTC.